The present entry profiles one TCR beta chain with its context. The sample originates from a study of early T cells in non-severe SARS-CoV-2 infection. TCRdb fed the 5' RACE reads into MiXCR, producing one record per CDR3 protein. The sample contains tens of thousands of distinct CDR3 sequences, 16% of which appear only once. The sequencing used whole blood, collected at baseline. This TCR derives from an adult who was a healthcare worker with PCR-confirmed SARS-CoV-2 infection or an uninfected control (not recorded which).

The CDR3 nucleotides read TGCGCCAGCAGTGATCACCGAGTCGGGGAGCAGTACTTC. Amino acids: CASSDHRVGEQYF. The chain uses TRBV10-1 and TRBJ2-7; D not resolved. The CDR3 runs 13 residues. Deletions cut 3 bases from V and 7 bases from J, with 13 bases between. The germline V gene encodes CDR1 WNHNN and CDR2 SYGVQD (reference sequence).